These 12 T cell receptor beta chains were sequenced from one sample in a study of STAT5B mutations in CD4+ large granular lymphocyte leukemia. The data were produced by immunoSEQ multiplex PCR, yet TCRdb's version contains in-frame clones alone and is incomplete. The repertoire holds over 30,000 clones, with 81% as singletons. The sample consisted of CD4+ T cells from blood buffy coats. These receptors were collected from a human donor in good health.

The chain employs TRBV2 and TRBJ2-1; the D is unclear. The CDR3 spans 16 residues. Trimming cost V 8 bases and J 6 bases, with 23 bases left between them. Germline V gene data show CDR1 as SNHLY and CDR2 as FYNNEI. The CDR3 bases are TGTGCCAGCGTTGAAGGTCCGGGTTATGTGGGCAATGAGCAGTTCTTC. It encodes CASVEGPGYVGNEQFF.

The chain uses TRBV11-2 and TRBJ2-3; TRBD2 agrees at 9 bases. This CDR3 region has 16 residues. After removal of 0 bases from V and 3 bases from J, the junction contained 4 bases not matched to a gene. In germline, CDR1 is SGHAT, CDR2 FQNNGV. CDR3 sequence (DNA): TGTGCCAGCAGCTTAGATGCTAGCGGGAATACAGATACGCAGTATTTT. Amino acids: CASSLDASGNTDTQYF. The variable domain in full, completed from reference TRBV11-2 and TRBJ2-3, reads EAGVAQSPRYKIIEKRQSVAFWCNPISGHATLYWYQQILGQGPKLLIQFQNNGVVDDSQLPKDRFSAERLKGVDSTLKIQPAKLEDSAVYLCASSLDASGNTDTQYFGPGTRLTVL.

The V gene is TRBV27, the J gene TRBJ2-5; the D is unclear. CDR1 is MNHEY and CDR2 is SMNVEV in the germline V gene (reference sequence). This CDR3 is built from 13 residues. V was cut by 6 bases and J by 5 bases, with 13 bases left in between. The CDR3 nucleotides are TGTGCCAGCAGCGAAGGCACAAGGGAGACCCAGTACTTC. Amino acid sequence: CASSEGTRETQYF.

V is TRBV25-1 and J is TRBJ2-7; either TRBD1 or TRBD2 may fit D (6 bases each). Germline CDR1 and CDR2: MGHDK and SYGVNS. V was pared by 5 bases and J by 2 bases, with 19 bases between. The CDR3 covers 16 residues. DNA of the CDR3: TGTGCCAGCAGTTACTCAAGGCGGGACATCGCCTACGAGCAGTACTTC. This gives the protein CASSYSRRDIAYEQYF.

This chain connects TRBV30 to TRBJ2-7, with a possible D match to TRBD1 (6 bases). In germline, CDR1 is GTSNPN, CDR2 SVGIG (reference sequence). The CDR3 is made up of 14 amino acids. V was shortened by 4 bases and J by 2 bases, with 15 bases between the two germline ends. This CDR3 reads CAWTKDSGTYEQYF. CDR3 nucleotide sequence: TGTGCCTGGACCAAGGACAGCGGAACCTACGAGCAGTACTTC.

This chain links TRBV7-2 with TRBJ2-5, with D possibly TRBD2 on 6 matching bases. CDR1 is SGHTA, CDR2 FQGNSA, per germline. V was pared by 4 bases and J by 5 bases, with 26 bases between. The CDR3 is 18 residues long. CDR3 DNA sequence: TGTGCCAGCAGCTCCCGCGCGGGGCGACTAGTGGGTTTTGAGACCCAGTACTTC. Translating gives CASSSRAGRLVGFETQYF.

V is TRBV11-2 and J is TRBJ2-3; no firm D call. V lost 3 bases, J lost 3 bases, and 1 base lay in between. Germline V gives CDR1 SGHAT, CDR2 FQNNGV. This CDR3 spans 11 amino acids. Written as DNA, the CDR3 is TGTGCCAGCAGCTTTACAGATACGCAGTATTTT. Amino acid sequence: CASSFTDTQYF.

The rearrangement joins TRBV7-2 to TRBJ1-4; no clear D. This CDR3 region has 12 residues. V dropped 5 bases and J dropped 4 bases, with 5 bases sitting between them. Germline CDR1 SGHTA, CDR2 FQGNSA. CDR3 sequence (DNA): TGTGCCAGCAGCCCTTTTAATGAAAAACTGTTTTTT. This encodes CASSPFNEKLFF.

The chain has TRBV10-3 and TRBJ2-1; D perhaps matches TRBD2 (6 bases). The length of the CDR3 is 14 residues. V was trimmed by 7 bases and J by 7 bases, leaving 17 bases between them. CDR1 is ENHRY, CDR2 SYGVKD, per germline. The CDR3 spells CAINSGLSTNEQFF. The CDR3 DNA reads as TGTGCCATCAATAGCGGTTTAAGTACGAATGAGCAGTTCTTC.

The chain recombines TRBV5-6 with TRBJ2-3, with D possibly being TRBD2 (5 bases). This CDR3 contains 14 residues. Trimming stripped 2 bases from V and 9 bases from J, with 16 bases between. Germline CDR1 reads SGHDT; CDR2 reads YYEEEE. The CDR3 protein is CASSFYLSTGTQYF. CDR3 bases: TGTGCCAGCAGCTTTTACCTCAGCACGGGGACGCAGTATTTT.

The V and J genes are TRBV5-4 and TRBJ2-1, with D tentatively TRBD2 (6 bases). Germline loops: CDR1 SGHNT, CDR2 YYREEE (reference sequence). Trimming pared 4 bases from V and 4 bases from J, leaving 18 bases between. CDR3 length equals 16 residues. The CDR3 here is CASSPGGDRAYNEQFF. In DNA form, the CDR3 reads TGTGCCAGCAGCCCAGGCGGGGATAGGGCATACAATGAGCAGTTCTTC.

The chain employs TRBV28 and TRBJ2-7, with D perhaps TRBD1 or TRBD2 (5 bases each). V gave up 6 bases and J gave up 2 bases, with 14 bases separating them. Germline V CDR1 and CDR2: MDHEN, SYDVKM. The CDR3 runs to 14 residues. For the CDR3, the DNA is TGTGCCAGCAGCGGCCCTTTGGGGGCCTACGAGCAGTACTTC. Its protein is CASSGPLGAYEQYF. Combining the CDR3 with reference TRBV28 and TRBJ2-7 gives the whole variable domain DVKVTQSSRYLVKRTGEKVFLECVQDMDHENMFWYRQDPGLGLRLIYFSYDVKMKEKGDIPEGYSVSREKKERFSLILESASTNQTSMYLCASSGPLGAYEQYFGPGTRLTVT.